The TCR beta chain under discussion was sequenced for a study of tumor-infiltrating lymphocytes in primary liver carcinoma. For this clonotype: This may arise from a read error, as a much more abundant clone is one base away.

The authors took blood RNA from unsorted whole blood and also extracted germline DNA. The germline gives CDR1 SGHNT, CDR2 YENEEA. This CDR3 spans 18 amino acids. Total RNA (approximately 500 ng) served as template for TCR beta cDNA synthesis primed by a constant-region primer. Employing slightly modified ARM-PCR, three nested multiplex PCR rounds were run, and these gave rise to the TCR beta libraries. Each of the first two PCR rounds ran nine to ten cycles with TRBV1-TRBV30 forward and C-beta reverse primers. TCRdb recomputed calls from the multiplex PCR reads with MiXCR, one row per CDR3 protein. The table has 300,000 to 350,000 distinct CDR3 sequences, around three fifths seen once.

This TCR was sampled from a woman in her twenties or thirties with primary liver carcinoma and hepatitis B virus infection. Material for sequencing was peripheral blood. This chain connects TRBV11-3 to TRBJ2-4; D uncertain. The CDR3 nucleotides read TGTGCCAGCAACTTAGACCAGCCCCCCTATACGGCCAAAAACATTCAGTACTTC. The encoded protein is CASNLDQPPYTAKNIQYF.